This T cell receptor (beta chain) was observed in a study of breast tumors, draining lymph nodes, adjacent tissues. Overall study findings and caveats: Tumors had less TCR diversity than lymph nodes, more than nontumor tissue. That most tumor T cells come from lymph nodes remained unproven.

TCRdb re-called the multiplex PCR reads through MiXCR, storing one row per CDR3 protein. Among about 230,000 distinct CDR3 sequences, roughly 30% were seen once, and the ten largest hold about 1.4%. This clonotype was counted at least ten times. Its antigen is undetermined. Breast cancer patients provided tissue from their axillary draining lymph nodes. The sequenced sample was axillary lymph node tissue. This clonotype was sampled from a female donor with breast cancer. Some clones in this sample may be carry-over from other donors' samples.

The CDR3 loop is CASSLVGQETQYF. As DNA, the CDR3 is TGTGCCAGCAGCTTGGTGGGCCAAGAGACCCAGTACTTC. The rearrangement joins TRBV5-8 to TRBJ2-5; D gene uncertain. This CDR3 spans 13 amino acids. V lost 0 bases, J lost 1 base, and 4 bases lay in between. CDR1 SGHTS and CDR2 YDEGEE come from the germline V gene.